The 15 T cell receptor beta chains reported below all come from one sample, sequenced in a study of OX40 agonist ivuxolimab in advanced cancers. Sequenced by immunoSEQ multiplex PCR; TCRdb stores in-frame clones only, minus some. Of about 57,000 clones in the sample, 83% were seen once. The input for sequencing was CD4+ or CD8+ T cells sorted from blood, taken in a trial of the OX40 agonist ivuxolimab. These receptors came from an adult with an advanced solid tumor such as melanoma, head and neck, liver or kidney cancer.

The sample holds a few counts of this clone. The chain employs TRBV19 and TRBJ2-5; 8 bases are a match to TRBD1. The CDR3 runs 14 residues. The ends lost 6 bases at V and 3 bases at J; junction bases unmatched: 6. Germline CDR1 reads LNHDA; CDR2 reads SQIVND (reference sequence). CDR3 loop: CASRRAGGEETQYF. The CDR3 coding sequence is TGTGCCAGTAGACGGGCAGGGGGCGAAGAGACCCAGTACTTC.

The J gene is TRBJ1-3, the V gene TRBV6-1, with 7 bases that match TRBD1. V gave up 6 bases and J gave up 7 bases; unmatched junction bases: 3. From germline, CDR1 is MNHNS and CDR2 SASEGT. This CDR3 contains 12 residues. CDR3 region: CASRMTGNTIYF. The CDR3 DNA is TGTGCCAGCAGGATGACAGGGAACACCATATATTTT.

The chain uses TRBV29-1 and TRBJ2-1, with D maybe TRBD2 (5 bases). Trimming shortened V by 5 bases and J by 9 bases, and 17 bases separated the two germline ends. Germline V CDR1 and CDR2: SQVTM, ANQGSEA. This CDR3 spans 13 amino acids. The CDR3 sequence: CSVLALAGVEQFF. CDR3 bases: TGCAGCGTTTTAGCTCTAGCTGGCGTTGAGCAGTTCTTC.

The chain has TRBV7-8 and TRBJ2-1; a weak D match, TRBD2 (5 bases). Germline V lookup: CDR1 SGHVS, CDR2 FQNEAQ. The CDR3 extends over 13 amino acids. Between the trimmed V and J ends, which lost 7 bases and 5 bases, there was a span of 12 bases. In nucleotides, the CDR3 is TGTGCCAGCACCAGGACTGTGAACAATGAGCAGTTCTTC. Protein product: CASTRTVNNEQFF.

The chain links TRBV6-5 to TRBJ2-1; 10 nucleotides line up with TRBD2. The V gene's germline CDR1 is MNHEY and CDR2 SVGAGI. This CDR3 is built from 15 residues. Losses at the gene ends were 6 bases for V and 8 bases for J; bases not matched to a gene: 10. CDR3 coding DNA: TGTGCCAGCAGACCTCCTAGCGGGAGATTCGATGAGCAGTTCTTC. It encodes CASRPPSGRFDEQFF.

This chain joins TRBV7-9 and TRBJ1-3, with a possible D match to TRBD1 (6 bases). Germline V gives CDR1 SEHNR, CDR2 FQNEAQ (reference sequence). The CDR3 contains 15 residues. Trimming pared 1 base from V and 1 base from J, leaving 8 bases between. The CDR3 reads CASSLGTASGNTIYF. For the CDR3, the DNA is TGTGCCAGCAGCTTAGGGACAGCTTCTGGAAACACCATATATTTT.

J is TRBJ2-5 and V is TRBV5-5; a possible D gene is TRBD2 (5 bases). Trimming took off 4 bases at V and 5 bases at J, with 15 bases between the two ends. Germline V gene lookup returns CDR1 SGHKS and CDR2 YYEKEE (reference sequence). CDR3 length: 14 amino acids. CDR3 sequence (DNA): TGTGCCAGCAGCCCAGGAGGCGTGAGGGAGACCCAGTACTTC. Translated: CASSPGGVRETQYF.

The V and J genes are TRBV6-1 and TRBJ2-7; 8 nucleotides line up with TRBD2. V lost 0 bases, J lost 6 bases, and 7 bases stayed unmatched. Germline V gives CDR1 MNHNS, CDR2 SASEGT. CDR3 length equals 15 residues. CDR3 nucleotide sequence: TGTGCCAGCAGTGAAGCGAAGGGGACTAGAGCCGAGCAGTACTTC. It translates to CASSEAKGTRAEQYF.

V gene TRBV7-2 combines with J gene TRBJ1-5, with D perhaps TRBD1 (6 bases). V shed 3 bases and J shed 7 bases, with 10 bases lying between them. Germline values: CDR1 SGHTA, CDR2 FQGNSA. The CDR3 spans 13 residues. The CDR3, as DNA: TGTGCCAGCAGCTTCGGGGGCGAGCAGCCCCAGCATTTT. Its protein product is CASSFGGEQPQHF.

The DNA of the CDR3 is TGCAGCGTTGGGTTGGGGACCGGGGAGCTGTTTTTT. Amino acids: CSVGLGTGELFF. The chain combines TRBV29-1 with TRBJ2-2; D uncertain. From germline, CDR1 is SQVTM and CDR2 ANQGSEA. Trimming cost V 4 bases and J 5 bases, with 8 bases left between them. This CDR3 is built from 12 residues.

This clone was found a few times. The chain recombines TRBV7-6 with TRBJ2-1, with TRBD1 as a possible D gene (6 bases). The CDR3 spans 13 residues. Germline CDR1 is SGHVS and CDR2 is FNYEAQ. V was cut by 4 bases and J by 4 bases, with 8 bases left in between. The CDR3 reads CASSSQGYNEQFF. In DNA, the CDR3 is TGTGCCAGCAGCTCACAGGGTTACAATGAGCAGTTCTTC.

This chain links TRBV5-1 with TRBJ2-3; D gene uncertain. Germline V gene sequence: CDR1 SGHRS, CDR2 YFSETQ. CDR3 length: 14 amino acids. V lost 1 base to trimming and J lost 0 bases, with 6 bases between them. This chain's CDR3 is CASSLLGSTDTQYF. For the CDR3, the DNA is TGCGCCAGCAGCTTGCTGGGTAGCACAGATACGCAGTATTTT.

This clone was detected only once. The V and J genes are TRBV6-6 and TRBJ2-7, with TRBD2 matching 12 bases. CDR3 length equals 15 residues. The germline CDR1 and CDR2 sequences are MNHNY and SVGAGI (reference sequence). V shed 5 bases, J shed 7 bases, and the junction held 9 bases outside the gene matches. As DNA, the CDR3 is TGTGCCAGCAGTGCCCGGACTAGCGGGATAAGGGAGCAGTACTTC. Translating gives CASSARTSGIREQYF.

This sequence joins TRBV19 and TRBJ2-2, with 7 positions matching TRBD1. V gave up 7 bases and J gave up 4 bases; unmatched junction bases: 12. The CDR3 totals 16 residues. Per germline, CDR1 LNHDA and CDR2 SQIVND (reference sequence). CDR3 protein: CASTPEVGGGTGELFF. Here the CDR3 DNA reads TGTGCCAGTACTCCTGAGGTAGGGGGCGGCACCGGGGAGCTGTTTTTT.

This clone was seen a single time. In nucleotides, the CDR3 is TGTGCCAGCTCACCGAGGGAGGGACCGAAAAACATTCAGTACTTC. This sequence encodes CASSPREGPKNIQYF. The chain uses TRBV18 and TRBJ2-4; 7 nucleotides agree with TRBD2. The CDR3 has 15 residues. The ends lost 3 bases at V and 4 bases at J; junction bases unmatched: 6. Germline V CDR1 and CDR2: KGHSH, LQKENI. The entire variable domain, with the rest obtained from reference TRBV18 and TRBJ2-4, is as follows: NAGVMQNPRHLVRRRGQEARLRCSPMKGHSHVYWYRQLPEEGLKFMVYLQKENIIDESGMPKERFSAEFPKEGPSILRIQQVVRGDSAAYFCASSPREGPKNIQYFGAGTRLSVL.